The rows below give T cell receptor beta chains drawn from one sample of a study of Ad26.COV2.S vaccination and SARS-CoV-2 variants. The data were produced by immunoSEQ multiplex PCR, yet TCRdb's version contains in-frame clones alone and is incomplete. The sample lists a few hundred thousand clones, roughly 90% occurring once. Here the sequenced sample was peripheral blood, taken in a trial of Ad26.COV2.S vaccine versus placebo. These receptors were taken from a person between 18 and 65 years old who received the Ad26.COV2.S COVID-19 vaccine or a placebo. The CDR3 runs from the conserved cysteine through the conserved F or W. A D gene is named only where the DNA matches it firmly. The listing skips clone size in some rows; elsewhere it reads once, few, many or a size class.

j_gene: TRBJ2-5
v_gene: TRBV6-6
d_gene: .
abundance: .
CDR3nt: TGTGCCAGCAGTTACGGGACTTTCCGGTCTGCGGAGACCCAGTACTTC
CDR3aa: CASSYGTFRSAETQYF

j_gene: TRBJ2-1
v_gene: TRBV7-8
d_gene: .
abundance: .
CDR3nt: TGTGCCAGCAGCTTAAGTAGCGGATCCTACAATGAGCAGTTCTTC
CDR3aa: CASSLSSGSYNEQFF

j_gene: TRBJ2-7
v_gene: TRBV7-2
d_gene: TRBD2
abundance: .
CDR3nt: TGTGCCAGCAGCCTAACTAGCGGGAGCTCCTACGAGCAGTACTTC
CDR3aa: CASSLTSGSSYEQYF

j_gene: TRBJ2-1
v_gene: TRBV15
d_gene: .
abundance: .
CDR3nt: TGTGCCACCAGCAGAGATCGGGGCCGCAATGAGCAGTTCTTC
CDR3aa: CATSRDRGRNEQFF

j_gene: TRBJ1-5
v_gene: TRBV19
d_gene: .
abundance: .
CDR3nt: TGTGCCACTCACCAAAGGGGTCGGGGCAATCAGCCCCAGCATTTT
CDR3aa: CATHQRGRGNQPQHF

j_gene: TRBJ1-4
v_gene: TRBV19
d_gene: TRBD1
abundance: .
CDR3nt: TGTGCCAGTAGTCCCGGGACAGGGAATGAAAAACTGTTTTTT
CDR3aa: CASSPGTGNEKLFF

j_gene: TRBJ1-1
v_gene: TRBV12-3/TRBV12-4
d_gene: .
abundance: few
CDR3nt: TGTGCCACCCACAGGGTTGGGGGTGAAGCTTTCTTT
CDR3aa: CATHRVGGEAFF

j_gene: TRBJ2-7
v_gene: TRBV10-1
d_gene: TRBD2
abundance: .
CDR3nt: TGCGCCAGCAGTGAGGGGGCTAGCGGGAGCCACGAGCAGTACTTC
CDR3aa: CASSEGASGSHEQYF

j_gene: TRBJ2-1
v_gene: TRBV19
d_gene: .
abundance: .
CDR3nt: TGTGCCAGTAGTATAAAAAAAGGGGCCACCTACAATGAGCAGTTCTTC
CDR3aa: CASSIKKGATYNEQFF

j_gene: TRBJ2-7
v_gene: TRBV6-5
d_gene: TRBD2
abundance: .
CDR3nt: TGTGCCAGCAGTATAGCGGGGCCAGAAAACGAGCAGTACTTC
CDR3aa: CASSIAGPENEQYF

j_gene: TRBJ2-2
v_gene: TRBV3-1/TRBV3-2
d_gene: .
abundance: .
CDR3nt: TGTGCCAGCAGCCACGACAGGAACACCGGGGAGCTGTTTTTT
CDR3aa: CASSHDRNTGELFF

j_gene: TRBJ2-1
v_gene: TRBV4-3
d_gene: TRBD1
abundance: .
CDR3nt: TGCGCCAGCAGCCAAGATTTCAGGGGGCACAGCAATGAGCAGTTCTTC
CDR3aa: CASSQDFRGHSNEQFF

j_gene: TRBJ2-7
v_gene: TRBV27
d_gene: .
abundance: few
CDR3nt: TGTGCCAGCAGTTTAACGGCGGGGAGCTCCTACGAGCAGTACTTC
CDR3aa: CASSLTAGSSYEQYF

j_gene: TRBJ2-5
v_gene: TRBV3-1/TRBV3-2
d_gene: .
abundance: .
CDR3nt: TGTGCCAGCAGCCAGCAGGGGTGGGAGACCCAGTACTTC
CDR3aa: CASSQQGWETQYF

j_gene: TRBJ1-5
v_gene: TRBV12-3/TRBV12-4
d_gene: .
abundance: .
CDR3nt: TGTGCCAGCAGTTTACCGGATCAGCCCCAGCATTTT
CDR3aa: CASSLPDQPQHF

j_gene: TRBJ1-4
v_gene: TRBV19
d_gene: TRBD1
abundance: .
CDR3nt: TGTGCCAGTAGAAGGGGTGGGACAGGTGGCGAAAAACTGTTTTTT
CDR3aa: CASRRGGTGGEKLFF

j_gene: TRBJ2-2
v_gene: TRBV28
d_gene: .
abundance: .
CDR3nt: TGTGCCAGCCGTGGAAGCAGGGAAGCATTCACCGGGGAGCTGTTTTTT
CDR3aa: CASRGSREAFTGELFF

j_gene: TRBJ2-3
v_gene: TRBV4-1
d_gene: TRBD1
abundance: .
CDR3nt: TGCGCCAGCAGCCAGCCAACAGGGGACACAGATACGCAGTATTTT
CDR3aa: CASSQPTGDTDTQYF

j_gene: TRBJ1-1
v_gene: TRBV19
d_gene: .
abundance: once
CDR3nt: TGTGCCAGTAGTATATCAGTCAACACTGAAGCTTTCTTT
CDR3aa: CASSISVNTEAFF

j_gene: TRBJ1-1
v_gene: TRBV5-4
d_gene: TRBD1
abundance: .
CDR3nt: TGTGCCAGCAGCCCCCGACAGGGCCCGAACACTGAAGCTTTCTTT
CDR3aa: CASSPRQGPNTEAFF

j_gene: TRBJ2-7
v_gene: TRBV27
d_gene: .
abundance: .
CDR3nt: TGTGCCAGCAGGGAGACTGACGAGCAGTACTTC
CDR3aa: CASRETDEQYF

j_gene: TRBJ2-1
v_gene: TRBV11-2
d_gene: TRBD2
abundance: .
CDR3nt: TGTGCCAGCAGCCCATTTAGCGGGCCCTCCTACAATGAGCAGTTCTTC
CDR3aa: CASSPFSGPSYNEQFF

j_gene: TRBJ2-5
v_gene: TRBV12-5
d_gene: TRBD1
abundance: .
CDR3nt: TGTGCTAGTGGTTTGGTAGTACGGTCCGGGGTCCGGGACAGGGGACAAGAGACCCAGTACTTC
CDR3aa: CASGLVVRSGVRDRGQETQYF

j_gene: TRBJ1-4
v_gene: TRBV3-1/TRBV3-2
d_gene: TRBD1
abundance: .
CDR3nt: TGTGCCAGCAGCCAAAGACAGGGGGGTGAAAAACTGTTTTTT
CDR3aa: CASSQRQGGEKLFF

j_gene: TRBJ2-2
v_gene: TRBV5-5
d_gene: TRBD2
abundance: .
CDR3nt: TGTGCCAGCAGCCGAGGGGTCATGACTAGCGGGATGCCGGCCGGGGAGCTGTTTTTT
CDR3aa: CASSRGVMTSGMPAGELFF

j_gene: TRBJ2-5
v_gene: TRBV11-3
d_gene: .
abundance: .
CDR3nt: TGTGCCAGCAGCTTAGAGTCTGGGTTGGACAGGGAGGGCTTGCAAGAGACCCAGTACTTC
CDR3aa: CASSLESGLDREGLQETQYF

j_gene: TRBJ2-7
v_gene: TRBV5-8
d_gene: .
abundance: .
CDR3nt: TGTGCCAGCAGCCGTAGCGGTTTCGCCGAGGGCTACGAGCAGTACTTC
CDR3aa: CASSRSGFAEGYEQYF

j_gene: TRBJ2-7
v_gene: TRBV4-3
d_gene: TRBD2
abundance: once
CDR3nt: TGCGCCAGCAGCCAAGAGTTCGGACTAGCCACCTACGAGCAGTACTTC
CDR3aa: CASSQEFGLATYEQYF

j_gene: TRBJ2-7
v_gene: TRBV27
d_gene: TRBD1
abundance: .
CDR3nt: TGTGCCAGCAGTCTTCGTGGGACAGACTACGAGCAGTACTTC
CDR3aa: CASSLRGTDYEQYF

j_gene: TRBJ2-5
v_gene: TRBV9
d_gene: .
abundance: .
CDR3nt: TGTGCCAGCAGCGTAGCTGGGGGCCTCCTCCCGGAGACCCAGTACTTC
CDR3aa: CASSVAGGLLPETQYF

j_gene: TRBJ2-1
v_gene: TRBV4-1
d_gene: .
abundance: .
CDR3nt: TGCGCCAGCAGCCAGGCCACTAGCTCATACAATGAGCAGTTCTTC
CDR3aa: CASSQATSSYNEQFF

j_gene: TRBJ2-2
v_gene: TRBV7-2
d_gene: TRBD2
abundance: .
CDR3nt: TGTGCCAGCAGCAGGACTAGCCTCGGCACCGGGGAGCTGTTTTTT
CDR3aa: CASSRTSLGTGELFF

j_gene: TRBJ2-1
v_gene: TRBV6-5
d_gene: .
abundance: .
CDR3nt: TGTGCCAGCAGGGGGAGCGGATCCATCATCCATGAGCAGTTCTTC
CDR3aa: CASRGSGSIIHEQFF

j_gene: TRBJ2-5
v_gene: TRBV10-3
d_gene: .
abundance: .
CDR3nt: TGTGCCATCAGTGCCCCCGCCCTAGAGACCCAGTACTTC
CDR3aa: CAISAPALETQYF

j_gene: TRBJ2-1
v_gene: TRBV5-1
d_gene: .
abundance: .
CDR3nt: TGCGCCAGCAGCTTGGTTGCGGGATCTTACAATGAGCAGTTCTTC
CDR3aa: CASSLVAGSYNEQFF

j_gene: TRBJ2-1
v_gene: TRBV19
d_gene: TRBD2
abundance: .
CDR3nt: TGTGCCAGTGCAACCGGGACTAGCGGCAACAATGAGCAGTTCTTC
CDR3aa: CASATGTSGNNEQFF

j_gene: TRBJ1-5
v_gene: TRBV28
d_gene: .
abundance: .
CDR3nt: TGTGCCAGCAGTTTGCAACTGAATCAGCCCCAGCATTTT
CDR3aa: CASSLQLNQPQHF